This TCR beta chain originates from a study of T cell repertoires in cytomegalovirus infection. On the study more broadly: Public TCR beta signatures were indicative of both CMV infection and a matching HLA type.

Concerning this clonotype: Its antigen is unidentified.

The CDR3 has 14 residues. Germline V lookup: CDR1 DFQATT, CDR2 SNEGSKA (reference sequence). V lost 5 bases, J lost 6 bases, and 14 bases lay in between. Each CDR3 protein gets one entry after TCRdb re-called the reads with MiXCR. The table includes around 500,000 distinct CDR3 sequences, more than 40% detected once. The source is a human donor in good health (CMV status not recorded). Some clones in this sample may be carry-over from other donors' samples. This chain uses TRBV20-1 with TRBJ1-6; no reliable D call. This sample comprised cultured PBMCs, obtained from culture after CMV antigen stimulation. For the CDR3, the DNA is TGCAGTGCTCCGAGACAAATTTCTAATTCACCCCTCCACTTT. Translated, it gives CSAPRQISNSPLHF.